These 13 T cell receptor beta chains came from one sample sequenced in a study of beta chain features in type 1 diabetes. Regarding the study as a whole: Shorter TCRB CDR3s, moderately but significantly so, marked every one of the four CD4+ subsets in Type 1 diabetes patients.

Their specific antigens are unknown. The entirety of the isolated RNA underwent reverse transcription, so expressed TCRB transcripts were sequenced. TCRdb's table, derived via immunoSEQ multiplex PCR, lists solely in-frame clones and lacks some. The sample lists hundreds of thousands of clones; about a tenth were seen once. The sequencing input was naive CD4+ T cells from blood. These receptors all stem from a man aged 25-40 years with type 1 diabetes.

The chain uses TRBV7-6 and TRBJ2-3, with D unclear. V lost 5 bases and J lost 4, with 4 bases in between. From germline, CDR1 is SGHVS and CDR2 FNYEAQ. The CDR3 consists of 11 residues. CDR3 sequence (DNA): TGTGCCAGCAGCCGGTCAGATACGCAGTATTTT. The encoded protein is CASSRSDTQYF.

This clone occurred a few times. The chain links TRBV7-2 to TRBJ2-7, with TRBD1 matching 8 bases. Germline V gives CDR1 SGHTA, CDR2 FQGNSA. The junction had 11 bases not matched to a gene; V was cut back by 5 bases and J by 5 bases. The CDR3 has 15 residues. In DNA, the CDR3 is TGTGCCAGCAGCCGGTCAGGACAGGGTACCCACGAGCAGTACTTC. This gives the protein CASSRSGQGTHEQYF.

This clone turned up a few times. J is TRBJ1-2 and V is TRBV28; D not certain. Germline V gene sequence: CDR1 MDHEN, CDR2 SYDVKM. CDR3 length: 10 amino acids. Trimming took 10 bases from V and 1 from J, leaving 4 bases between them. Written as DNA, the CDR3 is TGTGCCACCCGTAACTATGGCTACACCTTC. It translates to CATRNYGYTF.

The V call is TRBV28, the J call TRBJ1-1, with TRBD1 as a possible D gene (6 bases). Germline V gene data show CDR1 as MDHEN and CDR2 as SYDVKM. Trimming pared 6 bases from V and 1 base from J, leaving 9 bases between. This CDR3 comprises 13 residues. This chain's CDR3 is CASRPGQNTEAFF. DNA for the CDR3: TGTGCCAGCAGGCCGGGACAGAACACTGAAGCTTTCTTT.

V and J are TRBV21-1 and TRBJ2-1; the tabulated D call, TRBD2, remains unverified against the DNA. TRBV21-1 is a pseudogene segment. The CDR3 has 14 residues. The DNA of the CDR3 is TGTGCCAGCAGACCAGCGTCGGGATACAATGAGCAGTTCTTC. Translation: CASRPASGYNEQFF.

The gene calls are TRBV5-1 and TRBJ1-2; D gene unclear. The germline V gene encodes CDR1 SGHRS and CDR2 YFSETQ. The CDR3 is made up of 13 amino acids. Trimming cost V 1 base and J 5 bases, with 9 bases left between them. The CDR3 sequence: CASSLTESYGYTF. The DNA for the CDR3 is TGCGCCAGCAGCTTGACGGAGTCATATGGCTACACCTTC.

There are a few counts of this clone. The chain links TRBV4-2 to TRBJ2-6; D is perhaps TRBD1 (5 bases). The germline V gene encodes CDR1 LGHNA and CDR2 YNFKEQ. This CDR3 has 18 amino acids. The V end was cut by 2 bases, the J end by 0 bases, with 14 bases between. The CDR3 DNA reads as TGTGCCAGCAGCCAATCGACAGCAGGCTCCTCTGGGGCCAACGTCCTGACTTTC. Its translation: CASSQSTAGSSGANVLTF.

As for this clone: This CDR3 is also generated by other DNA sequences in the sample. The chain employs TRBV4-1 and TRBJ2-1; 9 nucleotides match TRBD2. This CDR3 has 17 amino acids. CDR1 and CDR2 from the germline V gene are MGHRA and YSYEKL. V was clipped by 3 bases and J by 0 bases; unmatched bases: 6. CDR3 sequence reads: CASSQGLARSSYNEQFF. The CDR3 region has the DNA TGCGCCAGCAGCCAGGGACTAGCCCGAAGCTCCTACAATGAGCAGTTCTTC.

This clone has a handful of counts. J is TRBJ1-1 and V is TRBV14; D gene uncertain. Germline CDR1 is SGHDN and CDR2 is FVKESK. V shed 1 base and J shed 4 bases, with 10 bases lying between them. The CDR3 is 14 residues long. Here the CDR3 reads CASSQVGSGTEAFF. CDR3 coding DNA: TGTGCCAGCAGCCAAGTCGGGTCGGGCACTGAAGCTTTCTTT.

This clone was picked up a small number of times. The chain carries TRBV5-1 and TRBJ2-7; D is unclear. CDR1 and CDR2 (germline): SGHRS, YFSETQ. The CDR3 length is 12 residues. Trimming left V 0 bases short and J 5 bases short, with 6 bases between. The CDR3 loop reads CASSLGVNEQYF. CDR3 sequence (DNA): TGCGCCAGCAGCTTGGGAGTTAACGAGCAGTACTTC.

The sample holds a few counts of this clone. The V and J genes are TRBV15 and TRBJ2-5; 8 bases align to TRBD2. Losses at the gene ends were 0 bases for V and 5 bases for J; bases not matched to a gene: 8. This CDR3 region has 16 residues. Germline V CDR1 and CDR2: LNHNV, YYDKDF (reference sequence). CDR3 in amino acids: CATSRDATGGRETQYF. For the CDR3, the DNA is TGTGCCACCAGCAGAGATGCCACGGGGGGGCGGGAGACCCAGTACTTC.

The CDR3 DNA is TGTGCCAGTAGGAGGGGGCCGAACACCGGGGAGCTGTTTTTT. It specifies CASRRGPNTGELFF. The chain carries TRBV19 and TRBJ2-2, with 7 bases fitting TRBD1. The CDR3 runs 14 residues. Trimming at V came to 6 bases and at J to 0 bases, leaving 1 base not matched to a gene. The germline V gene encodes CDR1 LNHDA and CDR2 SQIVND (reference sequence).

The CDR3 coding sequence is TGTGCCAGCAGTTACATGTGGCAGTCCTACGAGCAGTACTTC. Its protein product is CASSYMWQSYEQYF. The chain carries TRBV6-5 and TRBJ2-7, with D unclear. With 2 bases removed from V and 1 base from J, the gap between germline ends came to 9 bases. Germline V gene sequence: CDR1 MNHEY, CDR2 SVGAGI. The CDR3 spans 14 residues.